Below are 32 T cell receptor beta chains sequenced from a single sample in a study of neurological immune-mediated disorders. One entry per CDR3 protein results from TCRdb running MiXCR on the 5' RACE reads. This table has around 15,000 distinct CDR3 sequences, 3.5% appearing once. The sample comprised CD8+ T cells from blood. The origin of the receptors is a woman in her 40s in good health.

Many counts were recorded for this clonotype. The rearrangement uses TRBV5-1 and TRBJ2-1; 9 bases map to TRBD2. The CDR3 consists of 15 residues. Germline values: CDR1 SGHRS, CDR2 YFSETQ. J was trimmed by 8 bases and V by 2 bases; bases with no gene match: 8. The CDR3 here is CASSFDGLATDEQFF. DNA of the CDR3: TGCGCCAGCAGCTTTGATGGACTAGCGACCGATGAGCAGTTCTTC.

This clonotype was seen at least ten times. The rearrangement uses TRBV9 and TRBJ1-2; D is uncertain. V lost 0 bases and J 5 bases, leaving 14 bases between the germline ends. The CDR3 consists of 15 residues. CDR1 SGDLS and CDR2 YYNGEE come from the germline V gene. CDR3 sequence: CASSVAPGDIYGYTF. Here the CDR3 DNA reads TGTGCCAGCAGCGTAGCTCCAGGAGACATTTATGGCTACACCTTC.

This chain connects TRBV6-4 to TRBJ2-3; TRBD2 matches at 11 bases. This CDR3 comprises 14 residues. From germline, CDR1 is MRHNA and CDR2 SNTAGT. With 4 bases clipped from V and 3 bases from J, the junction kept 0 bases outside the gene matches. The CDR3 loop reads CASSGTSGTDTQYF. The DNA for the CDR3 is TGTGCCAGCAGTGGGACTAGCGGGACAGATACGCAGTATTTT.

In its sample, this clonotype was seen many times. CDR3 bases: TGTGCCAGCAGTGGACAGGGCTACGAGCAGTACTTC. Protein product: CASSGQGYEQYF. This chain connects TRBV27 to TRBJ2-7, with 8 bases that match TRBD1. This CDR3 is 12 amino acids long. Germline CDR1 reads MNHEY; CDR2 reads SMNVEV (reference sequence). With V trimmed by 5 bases and J by 3 bases, 0 bases remained unmatched.

The CDR3 DNA reads TGTGCCACCAGCAGAGGGGCTGAAGAAGAGACCCAGTACTTC. It specifies CATSRGAEEETQYF. This chain links TRBV15 with TRBJ2-5; no firm D call. The CDR3 length is 14 residues. V dropped 1 base and J dropped 3 bases, with 9 bases sitting between them. Germline lookup yields CDR1 LNHNV and CDR2 YYDKDF (reference sequence).

This clonotype occurred many times. The J gene is TRBJ1-5, the V gene TRBV20-1, with TRBD1 as a possible D gene (5 bases). V was pared by 1 base and J by 7 bases, with 11 bases between. Germline CDR1 is DFQATT and CDR2 is SNEGSKA (reference sequence). This CDR3 comprises 13 residues. The CDR3 loop is CSARASWGQPQHF. The CDR3 DNA is TGCAGTGCTAGAGCAAGTTGGGGGCAGCCCCAGCATTTT.

This clonotype was counted many times. V usage is TRBV7-9 and J usage is TRBJ2-4; D is unresolved. The CDR3 runs 12 residues. Trimming removed 3 bases at V and 6 bases at J, with 6 bases between. CDR1 SEHNR and CDR2 FQNEAQ come from the germline V gene (reference sequence). The CDR3 sequence is CASSLVTNIQYF. Here the CDR3 DNA reads TGTGCCAGCAGCTTGGTTACAAACATTCAGTACTTC.

In its sample, this clonotype was seen many times. V is TRBV5-1 and J is TRBJ2-7; 12 nucleotides line up with TRBD2. The length of the CDR3 is 15 residues. Losses at the gene ends were 4 bases for V and 5 bases for J; bases not matched to a gene: 7. Germline CDR1 reads SGHRS; CDR2 reads YFSETQ. The CDR3 loop reads CASSPLAGGTNEQYF. In nucleotides, the CDR3 is TGCGCCAGCAGCCCACTAGCGGGAGGTACCAACGAGCAGTACTTC. The whole variable domain, remainder taken from reference TRBV5-1 and TRBJ2-7, is KAGVTQTPRYLIKTRGQQVTLSCSPISGHRSVSWYQQTPGQGLQFLFEYFSETQRNKGNFPGRFSGRQFSNSRSEMNVSTLELGDSALYLCASSPLAGGTNEQYFGPGTRLTVT.

This clonotype was observed at least ten times. V gene TRBV4-3 combines with J gene TRBJ2-5; D could derive from TRBD1 or TRBD2 (5 bases each). Germline V gene lookup returns CDR1 LGHNA and CDR2 YSLEER. Trimming left V 0 bases short and J 5 bases short, with 16 bases between. CDR3 length: 16 residues. Written as DNA, the CDR3 is TGCGCCAGCAGCCAAGATGGTCTAGAGGGGCGTGAGACCCAGTACTTC. Its translation is CASSQDGLEGRETQYF.

This clonotype was observed at least ten times. The chain links TRBV29-1 to TRBJ2-6; perhaps TRBD1 as D (6 bases). The V end was cut by 5 bases, the J end by 2 bases, with 16 bases between. CDR1 SQVTM and CDR2 ANQGSEA come from the germline V gene. The CDR3 sequence is 16 residues long. CDR3 DNA sequence: TGCAGCGTTCCGATCTTACAGGGACCTGGGGCCAACGTCCTGACTTTC. Its protein product is CSVPILQGPGANVLTF.

This clonotype was seen repeatedly, ten times or more. CDR3 amino acids: CASSEGNEQYF. DNA for the CDR3: TGCGCCAGCAGTGAGGGGAACGAGCAGTACTTC. This chain joins TRBV10-2 and TRBJ2-7; unclear D gene. The CDR3 is 11 amino acids. The V end was cut by 2 bases, the J end by 5 bases, with 4 bases between. Germline V CDR1 and CDR2: WSHSY, SAAADI.

By proportion, this clonotype is medium-sized (0.01 to 0.1%). The chain employs TRBV7-6 and TRBJ2-7; tentatively, D is TRBD1 (6 bases). Between the trimmed V and J ends, which lost 0 bases and 2 bases, there was a span of 8 bases. The CDR3 covers 14 residues. Germline V gene lookup returns CDR1 SGHVS and CDR2 FNYEAQ. CDR3 amino acids: CASSLAGDTYEQYF. Here the CDR3 DNA reads TGTGCCAGCAGCTTAGCAGGGGACACCTACGAGCAGTACTTC. Using reference TRBV7-6 and TRBJ2-7 for the parts outside the CDR3, the full variable domain is GAGVSQSPRYKVTKRGQDVALRCDPISGHVSLYWYRQALGQGPEFLTYFNYEAQQDKSGLPNDRFSAERPEGSISTLTIQRTEQRDSAMYRCASSLAGDTYEQYFGPGTRLTVT.

This clonotype was counted ten times or more. V usage is TRBV6-6 and J usage is TRBJ2-7, with TRBD1 matching over 7 bases. Germline loops: CDR1 MNHNY, CDR2 SVGAGI (reference sequence). V lost 4 bases to trimming and J lost 4 bases; unmatched junction nucleotides: 7. This CDR3 is built from 14 residues. The CDR3 loop is CASSSPGTAYEQYF. In DNA form, the CDR3 reads TGTGCCAGCAGTTCGCCCGGGACAGCTTACGAGCAGTACTTC.

This clonotype showed up many times. The genes are TRBV18 and TRBJ1-6; a weak D match, TRBD1 (5 bases). The CDR3 extends over 12 amino acids. Germline V gene data show CDR1 as KGHSH and CDR2 as LQKENI. Between the trimmed V and J ends, which lost 6 bases and 6 bases, there was a span of 6 bases. The CDR3 nucleotides read TGTGCCAGCTCGCAGGGTAATTCACCCCTCCACTTT. Its protein product is CASSQGNSPLHF.

This rearrangement joins TRBV11-2 to TRBJ2-5; 10 nucleotides match TRBD2. The CDR3 sequence is 16 residues long. V trimming: 3 bases; J trimming: 5 bases; junction bases outside the gene matches: 9. Per the germline V gene, CDR1 is SGHAT and CDR2 is FQNNGV. The CDR3 sequence is CASSFDLAGDVETQYF. The CDR3 nucleotides read TGTGCCAGCAGCTTTGATCTAGCGGGAGATGTGGAGACCCAGTACTTC.

At least ten counts were recorded for this clonotype. The gene calls are TRBV20-1 and TRBJ1-1, with no clear D. Germline V gene lookup returns CDR1 DFQATT and CDR2 SNEGSKA (reference sequence). V lost 6 bases to trimming and J lost 4 bases, with 15 bases between them. This CDR3 has 13 amino acids. This CDR3 is CSAAGPNPTEAFF. The CDR3 DNA follows: TGCAGTGCGGCCGGGCCCAACCCCACTGAAGCTTTCTTT.

This clonotype showed up many times. V gene TRBV7-3 combines with J gene TRBJ2-5, with D perhaps TRBD1 (5 bases). Germline V gene lookup returns CDR1 SGHTA and CDR2 FQGTGA. Between the trimmed V and J ends, which lost 1 base and 2 bases, there was a span of 11 bases. The CDR3 contains 15 residues. The CDR3 protein is CASSLIDSPQETQYF. The CDR3 DNA is TGTGCCAGCAGCTTAATTGACAGCCCGCAAGAGACCCAGTACTTC.

This clonotype was counted many times. This chain connects TRBV29-1 to TRBJ2-4; TRBD1 aligns across 10 bases. After removal of 3 bases from V and 5 bases from J, the junction contained 4 bases not matched to a gene. There are 14 residues in the CDR3. Germline lookup yields CDR1 SQVTM and CDR2 ANQGSEA. CDR3 DNA: TGCAGCGTTGAGAGGGGGACAGGGGAAAACATTCAGTACTTC. As protein: CSVERGTGENIQYF.

Ten or more counts support this clonotype. The chain uses TRBV7-6 and TRBJ2-7, with 11 bases lining up with TRBD1. The CDR3 is made up of 15 amino acids. Germline V gene lookup returns CDR1 SGHVS and CDR2 FNYEAQ. V gave up 5 bases and J gave up 3 bases; unmatched junction bases: 6. CDR3 sequence: CASSPKGQGDYEQYF. The DNA of the CDR3 is TGTGCCAGCAGCCCAAAGGGACAGGGGGACTACGAGCAGTACTTC.

The table lists this clonotype with many counts. The chain recombines TRBV5-1 with TRBJ2-7, with D maybe TRBD2 (6 bases). The CDR3 has 15 amino acids. V was cut by 4 bases and J by 1 base, with 15 bases left in between. The germline V gene encodes CDR1 SGHRS and CDR2 YFSETQ. The CDR3 region is CASSPGGRRSYEQYF. The CDR3 nucleotides are TGCGCCAGCAGCCCCGGAGGGAGGAGATCCTACGAGCAGTACTTC.

Ten or more counts support this clonotype. The chain employs TRBV4-1 and TRBJ2-7; D possibly corresponds to TRBD2 (5 bases). V lost 4 bases to trimming and J lost 0 bases, with 19 bases between them. The CDR3 covers 17 residues. CDR1 MGHRA and CDR2 YSYEKL come from the germline V gene. CDR3 DNA: TGCGCCAGCAGCCGAAAGGAGGCGGCGGACTCCTCCTACGAGCAGTACTTC. Amino acids: CASSRKEAADSSYEQYF.

This clonotype was seen at least ten times. The chain joins TRBV7-9 to TRBJ2-1; 10 bases are shared with TRBD1. The CDR3 consists of 20 residues. Per germline, CDR1 SEHNR and CDR2 FQNEAQ (reference sequence). With 1 base clipped from V and 4 bases from J, the junction kept 16 bases outside the gene matches. CDR3 residues: CASSLEGIGTGDSPYNEQFF. For the CDR3, the DNA is TGTGCCAGCAGCTTAGAGGGAATAGGGACAGGGGATTCCCCTTACAATGAGCAGTTCTTC.

This clonotype appeared many times. The V and J genes are TRBV5-1 and TRBJ2-7, with 10 bases aligning to TRBD1. J lost 5 bases, V lost 2 bases, and 10 bases had no gene match. Looked up from germline, CDR1 is SGHRS and CDR2 is YFSETQ. The CDR3 is made up of 16 amino acids. The CDR3 coding sequence is TGCGCCAGCAGCTTAAATCCCGGGACAGGGGTCAACGAGCAGTACTTC. Its translation is CASSLNPGTGVNEQYF.

The sample holds many counts of this clonotype. The V call is TRBV24-1, the J call TRBJ2-6; the D gene is possibly TRBD2 (5 bases). CDR1 is KGHDR and CDR2 is SFDVKD in the germline V gene. This CDR3 comprises 15 residues. V lost 4 bases, J lost 6 bases, and 12 bases lay in between. CDR3 sequence reads: CATSERAGSANVLTF. CDR3 nucleotides: TGTGCCACCAGTGAGAGGGCAGGATCGGCCAACGTCCTGACTTTC.

This clonotype was observed at least ten times. The rearrangement joins TRBV2 to TRBJ2-7; 9 bases agree with TRBD1. This CDR3 is 15 amino acids long. With V trimmed by 4 bases and J by 4 bases, 8 bases remained unmatched. Germline values: CDR1 SNHLY, CDR2 FYNNEI. Here the CDR3 reads CASSVTGGVQYEQYF. In DNA, the CDR3 is TGTGCCAGCAGTGTAACAGGGGGCGTTCAGTACGAGCAGTACTTC.

This clonotype occurred many times. The J gene is TRBJ2-2, the V gene TRBV7-6; tentatively, D is TRBD2 (6 bases). Per the germline V gene, CDR1 is SGHVS and CDR2 is FNYEAQ. CDR3 length equals 18 residues. V lost 2 bases and J 0 bases, leaving 16 bases between the germline ends. CDR3 in amino acids: CASSLSSGLSANTGELFF. The CDR3 coding sequence is TGTGCCAGCAGCTTAAGTTCGGGACTGAGCGCGAACACCGGGGAGCTGTTTTTT.

This clonotype was seen at least ten times. J is TRBJ2-7 and V is TRBV4-2; the D gene could be TRBD1 or TRBD2 (5 bases each). The CDR3 contains 17 residues. Trimming took 0 bases from V and 0 from J, leaving 15 bases between them. From germline, CDR1 is LGHNA and CDR2 YNFKEQ. DNA for the CDR3: TGTGCCAGCAGCCAAGATCTGGGACCCAAAAGCTCCTACGAGCAGTACTTC. This encodes CASSQDLGPKSSYEQYF.

This clonotype was found many times. Here the CDR3 DNA reads TGCGCCAGCAGCCCCCGAGGACCCGGCGAGCGAGAGCAGTACTTC. Encoded protein: CASSPRGPGEREQYF. This chain links TRBV5-1 with TRBJ2-7; D unresolved. V lost 4 bases to trimming and J lost 7 bases, with 21 bases between them. This CDR3 contains 15 residues. CDR1 and CDR2 (germline): SGHRS, YFSETQ.

This clonotype was picked up many times. The chain couples TRBV29-1 to TRBJ1-1; D possibly corresponds to TRBD1 (6 bases). Trimming took off 2 bases at V and 3 bases at J, with 19 bases between the two ends. Germline V lookup: CDR1 SQVTM, CDR2 ANQGSEA. This CDR3 is built from 16 residues. The CDR3 DNA follows: TGCAGCGTTGAAAGCGGGGGCTGGATTCAGGACACTGAAGCTTTCTTT. Its translation is CSVESGGWIQDTEAFF.

This clonotype came up many times. The rearrangement links TRBV7-8 to TRBJ2-1, with 14 bases lining up with TRBD2. The germline CDR1 and CDR2 sequences are SGHVS and FQNEAQ. The CDR3 is made up of 19 amino acids. The junction had 15 bases not matched to a gene; V was cut back by 4 bases and J by 7 bases. CDR3 amino acids: CASSWSPDGGTSGSNEQFF. The CDR3 bases are TGTGCCAGCAGCTGGTCCCCTGATGGCGGGACTAGCGGGAGTAATGAGCAGTTCTTC.

This clonotype was found many times. An end of the junction differs from the germline gene, which may be a read error. The chain carries TRBV29-1 and TRBJ2-1; tentatively, D is TRBD1 (6 bases). Germline-derived CDR1 and CDR2 are SQVTM and ANQGSEA. The CDR3 is 11 residues long. CDR3 nucleotide sequence: TGCAGCGGCGACCAACATACAGGGCAAATCTTC. It yields the protein CSGDQHTGQIF.

This clonotype was seen ten or more times. The chain recombines TRBV4-2 with TRBJ2-1; D may be TRBD2 (6 bases). The germline V and J ends were trimmed by 3 bases and 7 bases, with 22 bases remaining between them. This CDR3 region has 17 residues. CDR1 and CDR2 (germline): LGHNA, YNFKEQ. The CDR3 DNA is TGTGCCAGCAGCCACCCTTCTTTCGGGACGGAGGGGAATGAGCAGTTCTTC. Translation gives CASSHPSFGTEGNEQFF.